This TCR beta chain was sequenced in a study of cytomegalovirus exposure and HLA in healthy donors. Comment on this clone: The antigen is not known.

The length of the CDR3 is 16 residues. The junction had 10 bases not matched to a gene; V was cut back by 3 bases and J by 5 bases. The germline V gene has CDR1 SGDLS and CDR2 YYNGEE. Study observations and caveats: Reports state that TCR beta sequences accurately predicted most subjects' HLA-A and HLA-B alleles.

A multiplex PCR was run with 60 Vbeta primers and 13 Jbeta primers. The data were produced by immunoSEQ multiplex PCR, yet TCRdb's version contains in-frame clones alone and is incomplete. This sample has nearly 80,000 clones, with roughly three quarters found just once. This chain joins TRBV9 and TRBJ2-1, with 8 bases that match TRBD2. This TCR came from a woman aged 40-49 years in good health and CMV-seropositive. Specimen: PBMCs. The CDR3 loop is CASSAIGLAGHNEQFF. DNA of the CDR3: TGTGCCAGCAGCGCCATCGGGCTAGCGGGTCACAATGAGCAGTTCTTC. The full variable domain, completed using reference TRBV9 and TRBJ2-1, is DSGVTQTPKHLITATGQRVTLRCSPRSGDLSVYWYQQSLDQGLQFLIQYYNGEERAKGNILERFSAQQFPDLHSELNLSSLELGDSALYFCASSAIGLAGHNEQFFGPGTRLTVL.